This entry concerns a single T cell receptor beta chain. Its specificity is not known. The data were taken from a study of CXCR3-negative and CXCR3-positive naive CD8 T cells. Overall study: Roughly 140 million TRB reads in total, about 1.5 +/- 0.3 million per library.

Findings and caveats of the study: In CXCR3-positive naive cells, the TRB CDR3s were more hydrophobic than in CXCR3-negative naive cells. PBMCs showed partially decreased CXCR3 expression after cryopreservation, and most assays used fresh PBMCs.

This CDR3 region has 14 residues. With UMI labels, 5' RACE was used to prepare the TRB cDNA libraries. Using the 5' RACE reads, TCRdb records one entry per CDR3 protein without DNA. This sample contains about 120,000 distinct CDR3 sequences. The sequencing input was naive CXCR3+ CD8+ T cells from blood. Subset: CD45RO-CCR7+CD27+CD95- naive CD8+ T cells expressing CXCR3 (TNR3+). The TCR comes from a human donor in good health. Some clones in this sample may be carry-over from other donors' samples. This chain uses TRBV12-3 or TRBV12-4 with TRBJ2-1. The CDR3 sequence is CASTPLGENNEQFF.